What follows is one TCR beta chain and its context. Its specificity is unknown. The PCR had 60 Vbeta and 13 Jbeta primers. The table came from immunoSEQ multiplex PCR; TCRdb's copy has only in-frame clones and leaves some out. Of about 170,000 clones in the sample, approximately 65% are singletons; the top ten hold roughly 2.9%. CDR3 length: 14 amino acids. Germline V gives CDR1 SGHRS, CDR2 YFSETQ. V lost 4 bases to trimming and J lost 4 bases; unmatched junction nucleotides: 7. The data were obtained in a study of cytomegalovirus exposure and HLA in healthy donors. Study in general: An analysis done earlier identified around 100 million unique TCR beta sequences from 150 million to 200 million T cells. An early data release held tens of millions of unique TCRs from HLA-typed donors.

General observations from the study: Among TCR beta chains, those listed as cytomegalovirus-associated numbered under 200.

The sequenced sample consisted of PBMCs. This chain uses TRBV5-1 with TRBJ2-7, with 8 bases aligning to TRBD1. The sequence was collected from a man in his forties in good health and CMV-seronegative. Here the CDR3 DNA reads TGCGCCAGCAGCCCCCAGGGGGCAATATACGAGCAGTACTTC. Its translation: CASSPQGAIYEQYF.